This is a list of T cell receptor beta chains from one sample in a study of metastatic and nonmetastatic thyroid tumors. MiXCR re-clonotyped the PCR reads for TCRdb. Of more than 30,000 clones listed, roughly a fifth were seen once; the top ten hold 22%. The sample consisted of blood. These receptors came from a female donor with papillary thyroid cancer or a benign thyroid nodule (not recorded which). Some clones in this sample may be carry-over from other donors' samples. Both conserved end residues are part of each CDR3. A D gene is named only where the DNA matches it firmly. Clone size is stated in some rows and not others, as once, few, many or a class when expanded.

D gene: TRBD1
J gene: TRBJ2-7
clone size: medium-sized
V gene: TRBV12-3/TRBV12-4
CDR3 DNA: TGTGCCAGCAGTTTATATGGCAGGGGGTCTTCCTACGAGCAGTACTTC
CDR3 protein: CASSLYGRGSSYEQYF

D gene: .
J gene: TRBJ2-3
clone size: few
V gene: TRBV9
CDR3 DNA: TGTGCCAGCAGCGTATTACGGGAAGGGGGGTTAGGCACAGATACGCAGTATTTT
CDR3 protein: CASSVLREGGLGTDTQYF

D gene: .
J gene: TRBJ2-1
clone size: .
V gene: TRBV5-6
CDR3 DNA: TGTGCCAGCAGCTTCCAACAGGGCGGGTTCCTGGCCGATGAGCAGTTCTTC
CDR3 protein: CASSFQQGGFLADEQFF

D gene: TRBD2
J gene: TRBJ2-1
clone size: .
V gene: TRBV5-1
CDR3 DNA: TGCGCCAGCAGCGGTACCGGGACTAGCGGGAGGAATGAGCAGTTCTTC
CDR3 protein: CASSGTGTSGRNEQFF

D gene: .
J gene: TRBJ1-1
clone size: many
V gene: TRBV6-1
CDR3 DNA: TGTGCCAGCAGGAGGGAGGCGAACACTGAAGCTTTCTTT
CDR3 protein: CASRREANTEAFF

D gene: TRBD1
J gene: TRBJ1-1
clone size: .
V gene: TRBV28
CDR3 DNA: TGTGCCAGCAGCACACAGGGGGCGAACACTGAAGCTTTCTTT
CDR3 protein: CASSTQGANTEAFF

D gene: .
J gene: TRBJ2-7
clone size: many
V gene: TRBV27
CDR3 DNA: TGTGCCAGCAGTTTTCGGGACACCAGCTACGAGCAGTACTTC
CDR3 protein: CASSFRDTSYEQYF

D gene: .
J gene: TRBJ1-2
clone size: few
V gene: TRBV11-1
CDR3 DNA: TGTGCCAGCAGCATCATCGGCCCAGGGTTAAGCTATGGCTACACCTTC
CDR3 protein: CASSIIGPGLSYGYTF

D gene: .
J gene: TRBJ2-3
clone size: .
V gene: TRBV19
CDR3 DNA: TGTGTCAGTAGTTTCCGGTCAGGCACAGATACGCAGTATTTT
CDR3 protein: CVSSFRSGTDTQYF

D gene: TRBD2
J gene: TRBJ2-7
clone size: many
V gene: TRBV18
CDR3 DNA: TGTGCCAGCGACGCCGGGGGGGGCGCCTCCTACGAGCAGTACTTC
CDR3 protein: CASDAGGGASYEQYF

D gene: .
J gene: TRBJ1-2
clone size: few
V gene: TRBV19
CDR3 DNA: TGTGCCAGTAAGAAGTCCCGGTCCGGGGGGGGCTACACCTTC
CDR3 protein: CASKKSRSGGGYTF

D gene: TRBD1
J gene: TRBJ2-3
clone size: .
V gene: TRBV7-3
CDR3 DNA: TGTGCCAGCAGCTTTGGACAGGTCACAGATACGCAGTATTTT
CDR3 protein: CASSFGQVTDTQYF

D gene: TRBD2
J gene: TRBJ2-3
clone size: .
V gene: TRBV30
CDR3 DNA: TGTGCCTGGACCCGGGGGGGAAGCGTCACAGATACGCAGTATTTT
CDR3 protein: CAWTRGGSVTDTQYF

D gene: TRBD2
J gene: TRBJ2-3
clone size: medium-sized
V gene: TRBV6-2/TRBV6-3
CDR3 DNA: TGTGCCAGCGCAGTCGGGGGGGCTAGCACAGATACGCAGTATTTT
CDR3 protein: CASAVGGASTDTQYF

D gene: .
J gene: TRBJ1-4
clone size: many
V gene: TRBV7-9
CDR3 DNA: TGTGCCAGCAGCTTAACCACCTCAATACAGGGCGGACTGTTTTTT
CDR3 protein: CASSLTTSIQGGLFF

D gene: .
J gene: TRBJ1-4
clone size: .
V gene: TRBV5-4
CDR3 DNA: TGTGCCAGCAGCCGCGGCGGGGGGCAACCTAATGAAAAACTGTTTTTT
CDR3 protein: CASSRGGGQPNEKLFF

D gene: TRBD2
J gene: TRBJ2-1
clone size: .
V gene: TRBV20-1
CDR3 DNA: TGCAGTGCTAGAGGTGCTAGCGGGAGGGATGAGCAGTTCTTC
CDR3 protein: CSARGASGRDEQFF

D gene: TRBD2
J gene: TRBJ2-3
clone size: many
V gene: TRBV7-6
CDR3 DNA: TGTGCCAGCAGCTTAGCGGCTAGCGGGGAGAGCACAGATACGCAGTATTTT
CDR3 protein: CASSLAASGESTDTQYF

D gene: .
J gene: TRBJ2-6
clone size: many
V gene: TRBV11-2
CDR3 DNA: TGTGCCAGCAGCTTCGTCTCTGGGGCCAACGTCCTGACTTTC
CDR3 protein: CASSFVSGANVLTF

D gene: .
J gene: TRBJ2-3
clone size: few
V gene: TRBV12-3/TRBV12-4
CDR3 DNA: TGTGCCAGCAGTTTATTGAAGGCGTCGGCAGATACGCAGTATTTT
CDR3 protein: CASSLLKASADTQYF

D gene: .
J gene: TRBJ1-1
clone size: many
V gene: TRBV2
CDR3 DNA: TGTGCCAGCAGTCTACAGGCAAACACTGAAGCTTTCTTT
CDR3 protein: CASSLQANTEAFF

D gene: .
J gene: TRBJ2-1
clone size: once
V gene: TRBV11-1
CDR3 DNA: TGTGCCAGCAGCTTAGATGCCCGAAGGGGGAATGAGCAGTTCTTC
CDR3 protein: CASSLDARRGNEQFF

D gene: TRBD1
J gene: TRBJ1-6
clone size: .
V gene: TRBV6-9
CDR3 DNA: TGTGCCAGCAGTTATTCCGGGACAGGGTCCTATAATTCACCCCTCCACTTT
CDR3 protein: CASSYSGTGSYNSPLHF

D gene: .
J gene: TRBJ2-3
clone size: .
V gene: TRBV20-1
CDR3 DNA: TGCAGTGCTAGGGAGGCAGGGAAGGGCACAGATACGCAGTATTTT
CDR3 protein: CSAREAGKGTDTQYF

D gene: .
J gene: TRBJ2-6
clone size: .
V gene: TRBV27
CDR3 DNA: TGTGCCAGCAGTCCAGGACCAGGGGTCGCCAACGTCCTGACTTTC
CDR3 protein: CASSPGPGVANVLTF

D gene: TRBD1
J gene: TRBJ1-3
clone size: few
V gene: TRBV6-5
CDR3 DNA: TGTGCCAGCAGTTCCCCCTCTTTTGTGCAGGGGGGTGGAAACACCATATATTTT
CDR3 protein: CASSSPSFVQGGGNTIYF

D gene: TRBD1
J gene: TRBJ2-7
clone size: many
V gene: TRBV5-1
CDR3 DNA: TGCGCCAGCAGCGATACGGGACAGGCAAGCTCCTACGAGCAGTACTTC
CDR3 protein: CASSDTGQASSYEQYF

D gene: .
J gene: TRBJ2-7
clone size: .
V gene: TRBV7-7
CDR3 DNA: TGTGCTAGCAGCTCGTACGAGCAGTACTTC
CDR3 protein: CASSSYEQYF

D gene: TRBD2
J gene: TRBJ2-5
clone size: .
V gene: TRBV20-1
CDR3 DNA: TGCAGTGCCCGGGGACTAGCGGGGGGCGTTTGGGAGACCCAGTACTTC
CDR3 protein: CSARGLAGGVWETQYF

D gene: TRBD1
J gene: TRBJ1-2
clone size: few
V gene: TRBV6-1
CDR3 DNA: TGTGCCAGTAGACGACCCGGGACAGGGGCTAATGGCTACACCTTC
CDR3 protein: CASRRPGTGANGYTF

D gene: .
J gene: TRBJ2-7
clone size: .
V gene: TRBV7-2
CDR3 DNA: TGTGCCAGCAGCTTAGCGTGGGGAGAAGGCTACGAGCAGTACTTC
CDR3 protein: CASSLAWGEGYEQYF

D gene: TRBD2
J gene: TRBJ2-3
clone size: many
V gene: TRBV20-1
CDR3 DNA: TGCAGTGCCAATAGCGGGGGGGCTCAACCAGATACGCAGTATTTT
CDR3 protein: CSANSGGAQPDTQYF

D gene: .
J gene: TRBJ2-7
clone size: once
V gene: TRBV20-1
CDR3 DNA: TGCAGTGCTAGCGGGAGCCCCTACGAGCAGTACTTC
CDR3 protein: CSASGSPYEQYF

D gene: .
J gene: TRBJ2-1
clone size: .
V gene: TRBV11-2
CDR3 DNA: TGTGCCAGCAGCTTAACCGGGACTCGACGCAATGAGCAGTTCTTC
CDR3 protein: CASSLTGTRRNEQFF

D gene: .
J gene: TRBJ2-7
clone size: many
V gene: TRBV20-1
CDR3 DNA: TGCAGTGCTAGAGGGGCCAACTCCTACGAGCAGTACTTC
CDR3 protein: CSARGANSYEQYF

D gene: .
J gene: TRBJ2-5
clone size: few
V gene: TRBV19
CDR3 DNA: TGTGCCAGTAGTTTTCAAGAGACCCAGTACTTC
CDR3 protein: CASSFQETQYF

D gene: TRBD1
J gene: TRBJ1-1
clone size: many
V gene: TRBV6-2/TRBV6-3
CDR3 DNA: TGTGCCAGCAGCACCACAGGGGGCTCTCCCCCATCTGAAGCTTTCTTT
CDR3 protein: CASSTTGGSPPSEAFF